A single sample is the source of the 27 T cell receptor beta chains below, sequenced in a study of Graves' ophthalmopathy and Graves' hyperthyroidism. Amplification of TCR beta CDR3 regions used RNA transcripts. Second-round multiplex PCR came after a first-round RT-PCR that employed HTBI primers. TCRdb analysed the multiplex PCR reads with MiXCR anew, one entry per CDR3 protein. The table shows about 390,000 distinct CDR3 sequences, with about 15% occurring only once. What was sequenced was peripheral blood. Every receptor here comes from an adult woman with stable Graves' hyperthyroidism.

The rearrangement joins TRBV25-1 to TRBJ2-1; 9 bases fit TRBD1. Germline-derived CDR1 and CDR2 are MGHDK and SYGVNS. V gave up 2 bases and J gave up 6 bases; unmatched junction bases: 5. The CDR3 has 15 amino acids. CDR3 sequence (DNA): TGTGCCAGCAGTGAAGGAGGGACAGGGATCAATGAGCAGTTCTTC. This codes for CASSEGGTGINEQFF.

Ten or more counts support this clonotype. V usage is TRBV6-1 and J usage is TRBJ2-2; 7 nucleotides agree with TRBD2. V was clipped by 6 bases and J by 2 bases; unmatched bases: 3. This CDR3 has 14 residues. CDR1 is MNHNS, CDR2 SASEGT, per germline. As DNA, the CDR3 is TGTGCCAGCAGGTGGGGGGGTAACACCGGGGAGCTGTTTTTT. It specifies CASRWGGNTGELFF.

The sample holds many counts of this clonotype. CDR3 loop: CASPGTVLNTEAFF. CDR3 nucleotide sequence: TGTGCCAGCCCCGGGACAGTTCTGAACACTGAAGCTTTCTTT. The gene calls are TRBV6-4 and TRBJ1-1; the match to TRBD1 covers 7 bases. Germline trimming cut 8 bases from V and 0 bases from J; bases unmatched to any gene: 6. The CDR3 loop spans 14 amino acids. Germline V gene data show CDR1 as MRHNA and CDR2 as SNTAGT.

This clonotype was detected ten times or more. The J gene is TRBJ2-5, the V gene TRBV7-2, with 7 positions matching TRBD1. Unmatched junction bases numbered 6, after V lost 8 bases and J lost 3 bases. Germline V gene data show CDR1 as SGHTA and CDR2 as FQGNSA. This CDR3 has 13 residues. The CDR3 nucleotides are TGTGCCAGCGGAGAGGGGACAGAAGAGACCCAGTACTTC. Encoded protein: CASGEGTEETQYF.

This clonotype was observed many times. The chain joins TRBV6-2 or TRBV6-3 to TRBJ2-7, with D perhaps given as TRBD1 or TRBD2 (5 bases each). This CDR3 has 13 amino acids. CDR1 and CDR2 from the germline V gene are MNHEY and SVGEGT. V lost 6 bases, J lost 6 bases, and 15 bases lay in between. CDR3 bases: TGTGCCAGCAGCCTCATTGGGGGAGCCGAGCAGTACTTC. Its protein product is CASSLIGGAEQYF.

This clonotype has just a few counts. The gene calls are TRBV18 and TRBJ1-1; unclear D gene. This CDR3 comprises 16 residues. V gave up 3 bases and J gave up 0 bases, with 14 bases separating them. The germline V gene has CDR1 KGHSH and CDR2 LQKENI. The CDR3 region is CASSPGQALMNTEAFF. Written as DNA, the CDR3 is TGTGCCAGCTCACCTGGGCAGGCTCTCATGAACACTGAAGCTTTCTTT.

At least ten counts were recorded for this clonotype. The rearrangement joins TRBV6-2 or TRBV6-3 to TRBJ2-7; D may match TRBD1 or TRBD2 (5 bases each). Germline values: CDR1 MNHEY, CDR2 SVGEGT. The V and J ends lost 10 bases and 6 bases respectively, with 16 bases between them. The CDR3 runs to 12 residues. This chain's CDR3 is CATGRGVGEQYF. In nucleotides, the CDR3 is TGTGCCACCGGTAGAGGGGTCGGCGAGCAGTACTTC.

Ten or more counts support this clonotype. This chain joins TRBV5-1 and TRBJ1-6; tentative D call: TRBD1 (5 bases). Trimming removed 0 bases from V and 5 bases from J, with 15 bases in between. Germline V CDR1 and CDR2: SGHRS, YFSETQ. The CDR3 runs 17 residues. The CDR3 DNA reads as TGCGCCAGCAGCTTGGACCTATCGACAGTCAATAATTCACCCCTCCACTTT. It translates to CASSLDLSTVNNSPLHF.

This clonotype occurred many times. V gene TRBV18 combines with J gene TRBJ1-6; D not certain. The CDR3 totals 13 residues. V was shortened by 6 bases and J by 9 bases, with 12 bases between the two germline ends. The germline CDR1 and CDR2 sequences are KGHSH and LQKENI. Here the CDR3 DNA reads TGTGCCAGCTCCGGACGAACGAGTTCACCCCTCCACTTT. Amino acid sequence: CASSGRTSSPLHF.

This clonotype appeared a single time. The genes are TRBV6-1 and TRBJ2-5; the match to TRBD2 covers 13 bases. CDR1 is MNHNS, CDR2 SASEGT, per germline. The CDR3 extends over 14 amino acids. Trimming cost V 7 bases and J 5 bases; bases outside gene matches: 4. CDR3 sequence reads: CASKTSGRIETQYF. In DNA, the CDR3 is TGTGCCAGCAAGACTAGCGGGAGGATCGAGACCCAGTACTTC.

This clonotype has at least ten counts. The V call is TRBV20-1, the J call TRBJ2-7; maybe TRBD2 (6 bases). Germline CDR1 reads DFQATT; CDR2 reads SNEGSKA (reference sequence). The ends were cut back, 3 bases at V and 2 bases at J, with 8 bases in the middle. CDR3 length: 12 residues. CDR3 sequence: CSASGGAYEQYF. In DNA form, the CDR3 reads TGCAGTGCTAGCGGGGGAGCCTACGAGCAGTACTTC.

This clonotype was picked up many times. The J gene is TRBJ2-2, the V gene TRBV24-1; D is perhaps TRBD2 (6 bases). Looked up from germline, CDR1 is KGHDR and CDR2 is SFDVKD. This CDR3 contains 15 residues. Trimming took off 4 bases at V and 1 base at J, with 9 bases between the two ends. Here the CDR3 DNA reads TGTGCCACCAGTGACGGGAGTGGGAACACCGGGGAGCTGTTTTTT. The encoded protein is CATSDGSGNTGELFF.

This clonotype was seen many times. V gene TRBV6-5 combines with J gene TRBJ2-7; the D call may be TRBD1 or TRBD2 (5 bases each). Germline lookup yields CDR1 MNHEY and CDR2 SVGAGI. Between the trimmed V and J ends, which lost 2 bases and 6 bases, there was a span of 11 bases. This CDR3 contains 13 residues. In DNA, the CDR3 is TGTGCCAGCAGTTACGTGGGGACCTCCGAGCAGTACTTC. Protein product: CASSYVGTSEQYF.

The rearrangement joins TRBV6-1 to TRBJ2-7; 7 bases align to TRBD1. After removal of 5 bases from V and 5 bases from J, the junction contained 15 bases not matched to a gene. Germline assignment: CDR1 MNHNS and CDR2 SASEGT. The CDR3 sequence is 16 residues long. CDR3 DNA: TGTGCCAGCAGTCCCGATCAGACAGGGTTGAGCCACGAGCAGTACTTC. Encoded protein: CASSPDQTGLSHEQYF.

This clonotype occurred many times. The chain uses TRBV6-1 and TRBJ1-1, with TRBD1 as a possible D gene (5 bases). The CDR3 runs to 14 residues. V shed 2 bases and J shed 7 bases, with 14 bases lying between them. Germline V gene lookup returns CDR1 MNHNS and CDR2 SASEGT. CDR3 in DNA: TGTGCCAGCAGTGAAACCGGGACCCCCTTTGAAGCTTTCTTT. It encodes CASSETGTPFEAFF.

This clonotype occurred many times. The rearrangement joins TRBV14 to TRBJ2-5, with D perhaps TRBD1 (5 bases). The CDR3 consists of 15 residues. Germline values: CDR1 SGHDN, CDR2 FVKESK. V dropped 3 bases and J dropped 2 bases, with 13 bases sitting between them. CDR3 loop: CASSQAQGPQETQYF. Here the CDR3 DNA reads TGTGCCAGCAGCCAGGCTCAGGGCCCACAAGAGACCCAGTACTTC.

This clonotype was seen ten or more times. The chain carries TRBV2 and TRBJ1-2; tentative D call: TRBD1 (6 bases). V was cut by 5 bases and J by 6 bases, with 10 bases left in between. Per the germline V gene, CDR1 is SNHLY and CDR2 is FYNNEI. The CDR3 contains 12 residues. DNA of the CDR3: TGTGCCAGCAGTCAACAGGGTAATGGCTACACCTTC. It is translated as CASSQQGNGYTF.

The sample holds many counts of this clonotype. The CDR3 loop is CSVELRAANTEAFF. As DNA, the CDR3 is TGCAGCGTTGAGTTAAGGGCCGCGAACACTGAAGCTTTCTTT. V gene TRBV29-1 combines with J gene TRBJ1-1; D unresolved. The germline CDR1 and CDR2 sequences are SQVTM and ANQGSEA. Trimming cost V 3 bases and J 1 base, with 12 bases left between them. The CDR3 spans 14 residues.

V and J are TRBV12-3 or TRBV12-4 and TRBJ1-2, with D tentatively TRBD1 (5 bases). The CDR3 is 13 residues long. V shed 6 bases and J shed 7 bases, with 15 bases lying between them. Here the CDR3 reads CASRFRRDSGYTF. CDR3 nucleotide sequence: TGTGCCAGCAGGTTTCGCAGGGATTCTGGCTACACCTTC.

V is TRBV12-3 or TRBV12-4 and J is TRBJ2-5; D ambiguous. CDR3 length equals 14 residues. Trimming took off 4 bases at V and 2 bases at J, with 11 bases between the two ends. In DNA form, the CDR3 reads TGTGCCAGCAGTTCTCCTCGGCTGCAAGAGACCCAGTACTTC. It codes for CASSSPRLQETQYF.

This clonotype was recorded at least ten times. The chain is built from TRBV5-1 and TRBJ2-5; D might be TRBD1 (5 bases). The CDR3 spans 14 residues. Germline V gene lookup returns CDR1 SGHRS and CDR2 YFSETQ. Trimming cost V 4 bases and J 2 bases, with 12 bases left between them. The CDR3 nucleotides read TGCGCCAGCAGCCCGGCACAGGCACAAGAGACCCAGTACTTC. It codes for CASSPAQAQETQYF.

This sequence joins TRBV12-5 and TRBJ2-4, with 16 bases matching TRBD2. The CDR3 runs 16 residues. V gave up 6 bases and J gave up 8 bases; unmatched junction bases: 7. The germline V gene has CDR1 LGHNT and CDR2 FRNRAP. CDR3 in amino acids: CASGSGLAGGKDIQYF. The DNA of the CDR3 is TGTGCTAGTGGCTCGGGACTAGCGGGAGGGAAGGACATTCAGTACTTC.

Many counts were recorded for this clonotype. V and J are TRBV9 and TRBJ1-1; tentatively, D is TRBD1 (5 bases). V lost 3 bases to trimming and J lost 4 bases, with 13 bases between them. Per germline, CDR1 SGDLS and CDR2 YYNGEE. CDR3 length: 14 residues. CDR3 amino acids: CASSAGSSGTEAFF. The CDR3 DNA reads as TGTGCCAGCAGCGCAGGGTCCTCCGGCACTGAAGCTTTCTTT.

On this clonotype: This could be a read error, since a much larger clone is one nucleotide away. The CDR3 protein is CASSCGRAGGYTF. The CDR3, as DNA: TGTGCCAGCAGTTGCGGGCGGGCCGGGGGCTACACCTTC. V and J are TRBV6-4 and TRBJ1-2; D unclear. CDR1 and CDR2 from the germline V gene are MRHNA and SNTAGT. The CDR3 contains 13 residues. V dropped 5 bases and J dropped 8 bases, with 15 bases sitting between them.

This clonotype occurred many times. V and J are TRBV7-9 and TRBJ2-7, with 11 bases fitting TRBD2. Germline V CDR1 and CDR2: SEHNR, FQNEAQ (reference sequence). The CDR3 runs to 16 residues. Unmatched junction bases numbered 7, after V lost 1 base and J lost 5 bases. The CDR3 DNA is TGTGCCAGCAGCTTAGGTAGCGGGAGGGCCATCGACGAGCAGTACTTC. Residues: CASSLGSGRAIDEQYF.

This clonotype was seen many times. The chain joins TRBV6-1 to TRBJ2-2; D not certain. Germline V gives CDR1 MNHNS, CDR2 SASEGT. This CDR3 has 13 residues. Trimming removed 1 base at V and 5 bases at J, with 5 bases between. CDR3 DNA sequence: TGTGCCAGCAGTGAAGTTGGGACCGGGGAGCTGTTTTTT. Its protein is CASSEVGTGELFF.

The chain is built from TRBV18 and TRBJ1-6, with 9 bases aligning to TRBD1. CDR1 KGHSH and CDR2 LQKENI come from the germline V gene. CDR3 length: 15 amino acids. V lost 3 bases to trimming and J lost 7 bases; unmatched junction nucleotides: 4. CDR3 bases: TGTGCCAGCTCACCCATGGGACAGGGAAATTCACCCCTCCACTTT. This gives the protein CASSPMGQGNSPLHF.